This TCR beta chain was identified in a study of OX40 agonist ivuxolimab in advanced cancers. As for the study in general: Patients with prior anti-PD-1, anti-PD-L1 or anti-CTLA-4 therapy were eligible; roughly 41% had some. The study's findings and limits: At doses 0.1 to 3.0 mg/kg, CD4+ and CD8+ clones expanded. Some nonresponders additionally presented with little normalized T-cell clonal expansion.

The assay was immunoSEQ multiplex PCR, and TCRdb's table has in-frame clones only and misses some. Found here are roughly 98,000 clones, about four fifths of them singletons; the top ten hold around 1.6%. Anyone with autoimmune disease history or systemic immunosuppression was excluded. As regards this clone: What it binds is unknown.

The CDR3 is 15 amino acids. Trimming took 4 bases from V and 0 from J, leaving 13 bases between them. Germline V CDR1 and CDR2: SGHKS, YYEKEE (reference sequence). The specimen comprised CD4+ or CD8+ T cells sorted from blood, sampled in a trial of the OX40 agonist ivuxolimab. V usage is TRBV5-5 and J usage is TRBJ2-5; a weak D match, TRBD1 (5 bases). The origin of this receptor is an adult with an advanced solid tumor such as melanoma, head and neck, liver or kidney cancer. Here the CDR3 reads CASSRTGAYQETQYF. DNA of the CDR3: TGTGCCAGCAGCCGTACAGGCGCCTACCAAGAGACCCAGTACTTC.